This TCR beta chain was identified during a study of CD8 T cells in ankylosing spondylitis. Study-level points and caveats: About eight highly homologous variants made up a TCR beta motif that seemed to typify ankylosing spondylitis blood.

As to this clonotype: Its antigen is not identified.

CDR1 and CDR2 from the germline V gene are ENHRY and SYGVKD. The CDR3 sequence is 17 residues long. Deletions cut 3 bases from V and 4 bases from J, with 21 bases between. TCRdb re-called the 5' RACE reads with MiXCR, one entry per CDR3 protein. The data contain about 540,000 distinct CDR3 sequences, over 9.5% of them seen just once; the ten biggest clones take up approximately 6.2%. The chain carries TRBV10-3 and TRBJ1-1, with D perhaps TRBD1 (6 bases). The receptor was isolated from a male donor with ankylosing spondylitis. Material: blood, either unsorted or a sorted T cell fraction (not recorded which). CDR3 sequence (DNA): TGTGCCATCAGTGAAGAACAGGGAAGAATAATGAGCACTGAAGCTTTCTTT. Amino acids: CAISEEQGRIMSTEAFF.